Below are 17 T cell receptor beta chains sequenced from a single sample in a study of monozygotic twins with inflammatory bowel disease. TCRdb re-called the 5' RACE reads, yielding one record per CDR3 amino acid sequence without DNA. This listing includes approximately 200,000 distinct CDR3 sequences. The specimen was blood. All receptors come from a human donor with ulcerative colitis or Crohn's disease, or a healthy co-twin of an affected twin (not recorded which).

The chain uses TRBV18 and TRBJ2-3. CDR3 length: 16 residues. Germline loops: CDR1 KGHSH, CDR2 LQKENI. This chain's CDR3 is CASSPQRLANTDTQYF.

This sequence joins TRBV5-1 and TRBJ2-3; as DNA is missing, the TRBD1 call by TCRdb cannot be tested. The germline gives CDR1 SGHRS, CDR2 YFSETQ. The CDR3 is 16 residues long. The CDR3 here is CASSRLTGEGTDTQYF.

This rearrangement joins TRBV20-1 to TRBJ1-6. Germline V gene lookup returns CDR1 DFQATT and CDR2 SNEGSKA (reference sequence). This CDR3 comprises 13 residues. The CDR3 loop reads CSASSQGGSPLHF.

The gene calls are TRBV9 and TRBJ2-7; the D gene TCRdb calls, TRBD2, cannot be checked with no DNA. CDR1 is SGDLS and CDR2 is YYNGEE in the germline V gene. This CDR3 has 15 residues. The CDR3 is CASSPSGGIAYEQYF.

The rearrangement links TRBV7-9 to TRBJ1-4. This CDR3 comprises 14 residues. CDR1 is SEHNR, CDR2 FQNEAQ, per germline (reference sequence). The CDR3 reads CASSPTEINEKLFF.

The V call is TRBV2, the J call TRBJ1-3; TCRdb designates TRBD1, a call that cannot be tested without DNA. Germline CDR1 SNHLY, CDR2 FYNNEI. This CDR3 spans 16 amino acids. The CDR3 reads CASSDGRGGSGNTIYF.

V and J are TRBV5-6 and TRBJ2-5. Germline assignment: CDR1 SGHDT and CDR2 YYEEEE. There are 16 residues in the CDR3. This chain's CDR3 is CASSLAGSRPQETQYF.

This chain connects TRBV19 to TRBJ1-2; the D call from TCRdb, TRBD1, cannot be confirmed without DNA. The CDR3 extends over 14 amino acids. Germline CDR1 LNHDA, CDR2 SQIVND (reference sequence). CDR3 loop: CASLGGGSLRGYTF.

This chain connects TRBV27 to TRBJ1-6. Germline CDR1 MNHEY, CDR2 SMNVEV (reference sequence). The CDR3 sequence is 15 residues long. The CDR3 protein is CASSTPGPTYSPLHF.

This chain joins TRBV7-9 and TRBJ2-1; TCRdb gives TRBD2 as the D gene, but with no DNA this cannot be confirmed. The CDR3 is made up of 14 amino acids. CDR1 and CDR2 (germline): SEHNR, FQNEAQ (reference sequence). The CDR3 spells CASSPSPLFDEQFF. Supplemented by reference TRBV7-9 and TRBJ2-1, the full variable domain reads DTGVSQNPRHKITKRGQNVTFRCDPISEHNRLYWYRQTLGQGPEFLTYFQNEAQLEKSRLLSDRFSAERPKGSFSTLEIQRTEQGDSAMYLCASSPSPLFDEQFFGPGTRLTVL.

The CDR3 loop reads CASSLGTGGAWTEAFF. The chain joins TRBV5-1 to TRBJ1-1; TCRdb reports TRBD1, a call that lacks DNA to check it against. Germline V lookup: CDR1 SGHRS, CDR2 YFSETQ. The CDR3 totals 16 residues.

This chain uses TRBV20-1 with TRBJ2-7; TCRdb outputs TRBD1, but without DNA this stays unchecked. The CDR3 runs to 13 residues. CDR1 DFQATT and CDR2 SNEGSKA come from the germline V gene (reference sequence). The CDR3 loop is CSARSGGSLLRYF.

This rearrangement joins TRBV7-9 to TRBJ1-2. Germline values: CDR1 SEHNR, CDR2 FQNEAQ (reference sequence). The CDR3 extends over 11 amino acids. This CDR3 is CASSLNGGYTF. Supplemented by reference TRBV7-9 and TRBJ1-2, the full variable domain reads DTGVSQNPRHKITKRGQNVTFRCDPISEHNRLYWYRQTLGQGPEFLTYFQNEAQLEKSRLLSDRFSAERPKGSFSTLEIQRTEQGDSAMYLCASSLNGGYTFGSGTRLTVV.

CDR3 loop: CASSLFDRGGTDTQYF. The chain has TRBV11-2 and TRBJ2-3; TCRdb names TRBD1, which stays unverified in the absence of DNA. The CDR3 runs 16 residues. CDR1 and CDR2 (germline): SGHAT, FQNNGV.

This rearrangement joins TRBV20-1 to TRBJ2-1; TCRdb's D call, TRBD2, is unchecked because there is no DNA. The CDR3 has 15 residues. In germline, CDR1 is DFQATT, CDR2 SNEGSKA (reference sequence). CDR3 residues: CSARDSGGAIDEQFF.

The chain has TRBV2 and TRBJ1-6; the D call from TCRdb, TRBD1, cannot be confirmed without DNA. Germline CDR1 and CDR2: SNHLY and FYNNEI. This CDR3 is built from 16 residues. This chain's CDR3 is CASSEEGGTYNSPLHF.

The genes are TRBV12-3 or TRBV12-4 and TRBJ1-2. The CDR3 contains 13 residues. CDR3 loop: CASRDGGRYGYTF.